Listed below are T cell receptor beta chains from one sample, sequenced in a study of T cell clones after liver transplantation. Clones were read by immunoSEQ multiplex PCR, and TCRdb kept only the in-frame ones, dropping some. The sample holds approximately 12,000 clones; approximately 73% are singletons and the top ten take over 25%. Sequenced material: CD8+ T cells from blood, taken at the 22-month timepoint. Receptors originate from a human patient who received a liver transplant. Some T cells may originate from the graft donor. CDR3s include the opening cysteine and the closing phenylalanine or tryptophan. The order of the fields is J gene, V gene, CDR3 protein.

J: TRBJ1-1; V: TRBV4-3; CDR3: CASSQDRSGSLSSGAFF
J: TRBJ2-1; V: TRBV7-9; CDR3: CASSSSLYGLMNNEQFF
J: TRBJ2-1; V: TRBV5-5; CDR3: CASSLLNEQFF
J: TRBJ2-3; V: TRBV5-1; CDR3: CASSLEGQHTDTQYF
J: TRBJ2-5; V: TRBV29-1; CDR3: CSVPLAGEGETQYF
J: TRBJ2-7; V: TRBV7-2; CDR3: CASSSGTGVYEQYF
J: TRBJ1-2; V: TRBV5-6; CDR3: CASSSDEYYYGYTF
J: TRBJ2-2; V: TRBV6-5; CDR3: CASSYDQGENGELFF
J: TRBJ2-7; V: TRBV5-1; CDR3: CASSWGQGSYEQYF
J: TRBJ2-3; V: TRBV6-4; CDR3: CASSSSSTDTQYF
J: TRBJ2-1; V: TRBV4-3; CDR3: CASSRGAGDRNEQFF
J: TRBJ1-2; V: TRBV27; CDR3: CASRPGYTF
J: TRBJ2-2; V: TRBV7-3; CDR3: CASSATGGAGGELFF